The source of this T cell receptor beta chain is a study of OX40 agonist ivuxolimab in advanced cancers. With regard to the full study: Ivuxolimab was an agonistic, fully human IgG2 monoclonal antibody directed against OX40 (CD134), a costimulatory receptor. Intravenous ivuxolimab was administered to patients every 2 weeks at six dose levels: 0.01, 0.1, 0.3, 1.5, 3 and 10 mg/kg. Of the roughly 54 dose-escalation patients, hepatocellular carcinoma was present in roughly 19, melanoma in around 15, renal cell carcinoma in 9 and head and neck cancer in 9. The dose-escalation cohort was roughly 80% male with a mean age of roughly 62 years, ranging from about 23 to 85. Prior anti-PD-1, anti-PD-L1 or anti-CTLA-4 therapy was permitted, and about two fifths of dose-escalation patients had received checkpoint inhibitors. Partial responses were achieved by three dose-escalation patients, of whom one had hepatocellular carcinoma and two had cutaneous melanoma. The purpose of peripheral TCRbeta sequencing was to test whether ivuxolimab changed TCR sequence diversity and led to clonal T-cell expansion. The paper reports the monotherapy dose-escalation portion (N of about 54 patients) of the phase I ivuxolimab trial.

Study-wide conclusions, independent of this receptor: In the 0.1-3.0 mg/kg groups, partial responders were among the patients with the lowest normalized peripheral clonal expansion, particularly in CD8+ T cells. Low levels of normalized T-cell clonal expansion were also shown by some nonresponding patients. Antigen specificity was not determined for the clonally expanded peripheral T cells. At doses of 0.1 to 3.0 mg/kg, clonal expansion of both CD4+ and CD8+ blood T cells was observed from baseline to week 6. After ivuxolimab, more expanded clones were found on average in CD8+ T cells than in CD4+ T cells.

A distance of 8 bases separates the germline ends of V and J, which lose 1 base and 5 bases respectively. The CDR3 starts with the cysteine, ends with the phenylalanine, and has 14 residues. Only CDR3 DNA is held: 42 bases, read in frame from base 1. For CDR1 and CDR2, the germline V gene lists LGHNA and YSLEER. A word on this clone: This receptor's antigen is unknown. No quality values exist for individual bases; no much larger clone is one base distant.

Genomic DNA was extracted from sorted cells for sequencing of the TCRbeta CDR3 region. TCRbeta CDR3 regions were sequenced using the immunoSEQ Assay. The table comes from immuneACCESS by way of TCRdb, which keeps in-frame sequences with V and J called. Part of the clones is missing from these tables; in studies checked, under half for an unresolved V gene and the rest for unknown reasons. Recorded for this sample are about 150,000 clones; roughly 94% of them occurred a single time. The ten largest clonotypes hold about 0.31% of the sample. The trial excluded patients who had a history of autoimmune disease or who were on systemic immunosuppression. In every dose cohort, peripheral blood was drawn for TCR sequencing at baseline, cycle 4 day 1, and cycle 7 day 1. The samples were taken from a phase I, first-in-human, multicenter, open-label dose-escalation trial of ivuxolimab. Adults with locally advanced or metastatic head and neck squamous cell, hepatocellular, melanoma or renal cell carcinoma were enrolled in the trial. Before TCR sequencing, CD4+ and CD8+ T cells were separately sorted from peripheral blood.

The receptor was derived from an adult with an advanced solid tumor such as melanoma, head and neck, liver or kidney cancer. The chain joins TRBV4-3 to TRBJ2-2; the D segment could be TRBD2, given 6 matching bases. The source was CD4+ or CD8+ T cells sorted from blood, collected in a trial of the OX40 agonist ivuxolimab. The DNA is TGCGCCAGCAGCCAAGGGCGGGGAACCGGGGAGCTGTTTTTT. The encoded protein is CASSQGRGTGELFF.